This T cell receptor beta chain was sequenced for a study of blood T cell repertoires in COVID-19. Study-wide context: COVID-19 samples from acute and convalescent phases originated in the United States, Italy and Spain. The analysed material was cDNA or gDNA that came from T cells, B-cell-depleted T cells, or PBMCs.

Deletions cut 2 bases from V and 4 bases from J, with 17 bases between. CDR3 length: 16 amino acids. CDR1 and CDR2 (germline): MNHGY, SAAAGT. In the authors' workflow: Quantification of nucleated cells was approximated via reference gene primer amplification. TCRdb's table, derived via immunoSEQ multiplex PCR, lists solely in-frame clones and lacks some. The DNA was the basis for D and trimming; V, J and clone size are from that table. Among fewer than 350,000 clones, more than 70% were seen once, and the ten largest hold 1.5% to 2%. Recruited during active infection, patients (from Seattle) were subsequently followed longitudinally.

The chain has TRBV6-8 and TRBJ1-2; D is perhaps TRBD1 (6 bases). This TCR derives from a woman between 25 and 40 years old with COVID-19, enrolled during active disease. Specimen: peripheral blood. CDR3: CASSYRRTVGVYGYTF. The CDR3 nucleotides are TGTGCCAGCAGTTACCGGAGGACAGTTGGAGTCTATGGCTACACCTTC.